This T cell receptor (beta chain) stems from a study of blood T cell repertoires in COVID-19. This CDR3 is 14 amino acids long. Trimming left V 5 bases short and J 3 bases short, with 13 bases between. In germline, CDR1 is SGHVS, CDR2 FQNEAQ. The table came from immunoSEQ multiplex PCR; TCRdb's copy has only in-frame clones and leaves some out. The table lists some 42,000 clones, approximately 88% of them singletons. Sequencing was carried out using peripheral blood. The J gene is TRBJ1-2, the V gene TRBV7-8; a possible D gene is TRBD1 (5 bases). The TCR was taken from a human donor in a cohort sampled during active COVID-19. In DNA, the CDR3 is TGTGCCAGCAGCGCAGGGACGGGAGACTATGGCTACACCTTC. As protein: CASSAGTGDYGYTF. Combining the CDR3 with reference TRBV7-8 and TRBJ1-2 gives the whole variable domain GAGVSQSPRYKVAKRGQDVALRCDPISGHVSLFWYQQALGQGPEFLTYFQNEAQLDKSGLPSDRFFAERPEGSVSTLKIQRTQQEDSAVYLCASSAGTGDYGYTFGSGTRLTVV.